The T cell receptor (beta chain) under discussion was sequenced for a study of cytomegalovirus exposure and HLA in healthy donors. Findings and limits, study-wide: Among the CMV-associated chains, three were confirmed in vitro as specific for CMV antigens.

PCR involved 60 Vbeta and 13 Jbeta primers. Libraries were prepared by immunoSEQ multiplex PCR; TCRdb keeps only in-frame clonotypes and omits some of them. The profile shows fewer than 250,000 clones, over 60% of them singletons. The CDR3 length is 13 residues. V lost 4 bases and J 3 bases, leaving 9 bases between the germline ends. Germline loops: CDR1 MRHNA, CDR2 SNTAGT. As for this clone: Its specificity is unknown.

This receptor was identified in a male donor in good health and CMV-seronegative. This rearrangement joins TRBV6-4 to TRBJ1-2; no firm D call. The sequencing sample was made of PBMCs. The DNA for the CDR3 is TGTGCCAGCAGTGTGCGGCCCCACTATGGCTACACCTTC. Translating gives CASSVRPHYGYTF.